This entry is about one T cell receptor beta chain. The table came from immunoSEQ multiplex PCR; TCRdb's copy has only in-frame clones and leaves some out. Of 40,000 to 50,000 clones in the sample, just under 90% were seen once. Germline V gene lookup returns CDR1 LNHDA and CDR2 SQIVND (reference sequence). The CDR3 has 15 residues. J lost 2 bases, V lost 4 bases, and 3 bases had no gene match. The data were obtained in a study of OX40 agonist ivuxolimab in advanced cancers. The TCR sequence derives from an adult with an advanced solid tumor such as melanoma, head and neck, liver or kidney cancer. V gene TRBV19 combines with J gene TRBJ2-2, with 8 positions matching TRBD1. Sequencing used CD4+ or CD8+ T cells sorted from blood, obtained in a trial of the OX40 agonist ivuxolimab. The CDR3 DNA reads TGTGCCAGTAGTAGGGGACAGGTCAACACCGGGGAGCTGTTTTTT. This gives the protein CASSRGQVNTGELFF.